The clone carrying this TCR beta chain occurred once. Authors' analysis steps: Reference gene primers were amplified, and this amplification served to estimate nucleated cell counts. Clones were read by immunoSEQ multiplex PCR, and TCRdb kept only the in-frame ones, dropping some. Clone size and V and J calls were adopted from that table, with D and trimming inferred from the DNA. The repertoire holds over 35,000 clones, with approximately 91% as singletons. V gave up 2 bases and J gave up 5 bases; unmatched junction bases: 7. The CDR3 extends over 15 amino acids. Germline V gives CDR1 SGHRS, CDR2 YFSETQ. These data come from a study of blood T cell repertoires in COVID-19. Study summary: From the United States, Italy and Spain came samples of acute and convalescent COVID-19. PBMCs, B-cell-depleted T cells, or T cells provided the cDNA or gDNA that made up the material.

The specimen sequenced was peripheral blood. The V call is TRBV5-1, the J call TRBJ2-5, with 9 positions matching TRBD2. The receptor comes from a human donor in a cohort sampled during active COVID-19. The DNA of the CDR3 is TGCGCCAGCAGCTTCCAACCAACTAGCGGGGAGACCCAGTACTTC. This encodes CASSFQPTSGETQYF.